The rows below give T cell receptor beta chains drawn from one sample of a study of blood T cell repertoires in COVID-19. Sequencing was performed with immunoSEQ multiplex PCR; in TCRdb, only in-frame clones are kept and a portion is missing. The sample carries 200,000 to 250,000 clones, roughly nine tenths recorded once. The sequencing input was peripheral blood. All receptors come from a man aged 55 to 70 with COVID-19, enrolled during active disease. Both conserved end residues are part of each CDR3. Each record gives: J gene, V gene, clone size, D gene, CDR3 protein, CDR3 DNA. The D gene is left open where the match is weak. A clone size is listed for some rows: how often the clone was seen (once, few, many), or a class if it is expanded.

J: TRBJ2-1
V: TRBV29-1
size: .
D: .
CDR3: CSSSHRTNEQFF
DNA: TGCAGCTCGAGCCACAGGACCAATGAGCAGTTCTTC

J: TRBJ2-1
V: TRBV2
size: .
D: .
CDR3: CASSEGRVRNEQFF
DNA: TGTGCCAGCAGTGAAGGACGGGTTAGGAATGAGCAGTTCTTC

J: TRBJ1-5
V: TRBV18
size: .
D: TRBD1
CDR3: CASAQGASNQPQHF
DNA: TGTGCCAGCGCACAGGGGGCGAGCAATCAGCCCCAGCATTTT

J: TRBJ1-6
V: TRBV10-3
size: .
D: .
CDR3: CAISESGQSYNSPLHF
DNA: TGTGCCATCAGTGAGTCCGGACAGAGCTATAATTCACCCCTCCACTTT

J: TRBJ1-1
V: TRBV20-1
size: .
D: TRBD1
CDR3: CSASHRGLGAFF
DNA: TGCAGTGCTAGTCACAGGGGATTAGGAGCTTTCTTT

J: TRBJ2-1
V: TRBV28
size: .
D: TRBD2
CDR3: CASSLGGSGDNEQFF
DNA: TGTGCCAGCAGTTTAGGGGGTAGCGGGGACAATGAGCAGTTCTTC

J: TRBJ2-1
V: TRBV6-5
size: .
D: TRBD2
CDR3: CASRAGEGYNEQFF
DNA: TGTGCCAGCAGGGCGGGAGAAGGGTACAATGAGCAGTTCTTC

J: TRBJ2-1
V: TRBV7-3
size: .
D: .
CDR3: CASSLDRSKGQFF
DNA: TGTGCCAGCAGCTTAGACAGGTCGAAGGGGCAGTTCTTC

J: TRBJ2-1
V: TRBV15
size: .
D: TRBD1
CDR3: CATSRDKEGTDVFYNEQFF
DNA: TGTGCCACCAGCAGAGATAAAGAGGGGACAGACGTCTTCTACAATGAGCAGTTCTTC

J: TRBJ2-3
V: TRBV6-5
size: .
D: TRBD1
CDR3: CASSYSNRGRTDTQYF
DNA: TGTGCCAGCAGTTACTCGAACAGGGGGCGCACAGATACGCAGTATTTT

J: TRBJ1-5
V: TRBV18
size: .
D: .
CDR3: CASSPSTDQPQHF
DNA: TGTGCCAGCTCGCCATCAACAGATCAGCCCCAGCATTTT

J: TRBJ1-1
V: TRBV19
size: .
D: .
CDR3: CASSISGIATEAFF
DNA: TGTGCCAGTAGTATTAGCGGGATCGCCACTGAAGCTTTCTTT

J: TRBJ2-1
V: TRBV6-2/TRBV6-3
size: once
D: TRBD2
CDR3: CASSYSNHRLAGAKYYNEQFF
DNA: TGTGCCAGCAGTTACTCAAACCACCGACTAGCGGGAGCTAAGTATTACAATGAGCAGTTCTTC

J: TRBJ1-4
V: TRBV4-1
size: .
D: TRBD1
CDR3: CASSQARGRSEKLFF
DNA: TGCGCCAGCAGCCAAGCGAGGGGGCGATCTGAAAAACTGTTTTTT

J: TRBJ1-1
V: TRBV12-5
size: .
D: .
CDR3: CASGVSGETEAFF
DNA: TGTGCTAGTGGGGTTTCGGGGGAGACTGAAGCTTTCTTT

J: TRBJ2-2
V: TRBV10-2
size: once
D: .
CDR3: CASRKNRGTGELFF
DNA: TGCGCCAGCAGGAAGAACCGGGGGACCGGGGAGCTGTTTTTT

J: TRBJ1-5
V: TRBV11-2
size: .
D: .
CDR3: CASSQGRGSNQPQHF
DNA: TGTGCCAGCAGCCAGGGTCGGGGGAGCAATCAGCCCCAGCATTTT

J: TRBJ1-2
V: TRBV7-9
size: .
D: TRBD1
CDR3: CASSLGDRGEIGYTF
DNA: TGTGCCAGCAGCTTGGGTGACAGGGGCGAGATCGGCTACACCTTC

J: TRBJ2-7
V: TRBV3-1/TRBV3-2
size: .
D: .
CDR3: CASSLYYEQYF
DNA: TGTGCCAGCAGCCTATACTACGAGCAGTACTTC

J: TRBJ2-3
V: TRBV20-1
size: .
D: .
CDR3: CSAPAPDTQYF
DNA: TGCAGTGCCCCTGCGCCGGATACGCAGTATTTT

J: TRBJ2-1
V: TRBV27
size: .
D: .
CDR3: CASSSAGSPSYNEQFF
DNA: TGTGCCAGCAGTTCCGCAGGGTCCCCCTCCTACAATGAGCAGTTCTTC

J: TRBJ1-1
V: TRBV6-5
size: .
D: .
CDR3: CASKLGGGRNTEAFF
DNA: TGTGCCAGCAAGTTGGGGGGAGGTAGGAACACTGAAGCTTTCTTT